This T cell receptor beta chain was found in a study of blood T cell repertoires in COVID-19. Study-level information: Italy, Spain and the United States were the sources of the convalescent and acute COVID-19 samples. The analysed material was cDNA or gDNA that came from T cells, B-cell-depleted T cells, or PBMCs.

Per the original methods: How many nucleated cells were present was estimated from reference gene primer amplification. This table comes from immunoSEQ multiplex PCR, and its TCRdb copy is limited to in-frame clones, with some not included. V, J and clone size were drawn from that table, and D and trimming were deduced from the DNA. This table has hundreds of thousands of clones, 70% to 90% appearing once. This clonotype was sampled from a woman aged 18-35 years who had recovered from COVID-19. The sample was peripheral blood.

This chain's CDR3 is CASSSPGRQGRSQPQHF. The CDR3 bases are TGTGCCAGCAGTTCCCCAGGGAGACAGGGCCGGAGCCAGCCCCAGCATTTT. The chain carries TRBV28 and TRBJ1-5; 7 nucleotides agree with TRBD1. The CDR3 totals 17 residues. The trim removed 4 bases at V and 7 bases at J, leaving 16 bases unmatched. The germline V gene has CDR1 MDHEN and CDR2 SYDVKM.